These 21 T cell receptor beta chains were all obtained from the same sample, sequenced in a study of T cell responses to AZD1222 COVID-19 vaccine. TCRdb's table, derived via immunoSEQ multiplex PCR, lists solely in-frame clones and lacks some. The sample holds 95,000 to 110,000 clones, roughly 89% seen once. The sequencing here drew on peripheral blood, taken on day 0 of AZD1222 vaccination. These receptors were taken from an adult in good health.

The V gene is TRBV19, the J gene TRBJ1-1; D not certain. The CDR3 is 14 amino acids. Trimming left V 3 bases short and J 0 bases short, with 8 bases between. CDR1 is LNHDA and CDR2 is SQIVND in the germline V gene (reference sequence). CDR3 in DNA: TGTGCCAGTAGTATTAGCAGTCTGAACACTGAAGCTTTCTTT. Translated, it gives CASSISSLNTEAFF.

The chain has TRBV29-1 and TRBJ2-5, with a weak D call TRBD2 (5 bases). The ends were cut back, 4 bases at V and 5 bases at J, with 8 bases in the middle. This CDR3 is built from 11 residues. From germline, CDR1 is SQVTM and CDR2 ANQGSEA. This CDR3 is CSVVPSETQYF. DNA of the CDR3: TGCAGCGTTGTGCCTAGCGAGACCCAGTACTTC.

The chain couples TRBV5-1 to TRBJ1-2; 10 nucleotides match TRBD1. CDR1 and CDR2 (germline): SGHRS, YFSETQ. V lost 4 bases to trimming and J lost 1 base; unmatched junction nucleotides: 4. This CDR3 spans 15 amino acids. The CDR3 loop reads CASSNRDRGNYGYTF. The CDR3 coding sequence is TGCGCCAGCAGCAACCGGGACAGGGGTAACTATGGCTACACCTTC.

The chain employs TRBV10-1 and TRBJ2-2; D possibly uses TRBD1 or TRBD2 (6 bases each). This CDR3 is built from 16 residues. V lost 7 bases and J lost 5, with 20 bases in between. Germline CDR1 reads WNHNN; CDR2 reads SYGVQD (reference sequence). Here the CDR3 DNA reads TGCGCCAGCAAGAAGCCAACAGGGAGGTGGACCGGGGAGCTGTTTTTT. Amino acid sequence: CASKKPTGRWTGELFF.

CDR3 coding DNA: TGTGCCAGCAGTCCGGGACAGCGCACCGGGGAGCTGTTTTTT. As protein: CASSPGQRTGELFF. The rearrangement links TRBV7-2 to TRBJ2-2; 7 bases map to TRBD1. Germline V lookup: CDR1 SGHTA, CDR2 FQGNSA. The CDR3 covers 14 residues. V lost 6 bases to trimming and J lost 4 bases; unmatched junction nucleotides: 5.

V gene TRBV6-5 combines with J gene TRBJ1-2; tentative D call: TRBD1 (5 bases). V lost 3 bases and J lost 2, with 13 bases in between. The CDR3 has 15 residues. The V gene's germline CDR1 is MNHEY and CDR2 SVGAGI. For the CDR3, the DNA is TGTGCCAGCAGTTATTTCGACAGACAAAACTATGGCTACACCTTC. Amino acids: CASSYFDRQNYGYTF.

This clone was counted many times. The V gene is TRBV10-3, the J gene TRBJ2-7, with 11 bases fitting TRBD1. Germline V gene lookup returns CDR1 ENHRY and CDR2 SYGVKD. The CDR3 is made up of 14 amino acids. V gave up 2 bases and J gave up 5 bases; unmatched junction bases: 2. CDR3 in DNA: TGTGCCATCAGTGAGAAGGGACAGGGGGACGAGCAGTACTTC. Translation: CAISEKGQGDEQYF.

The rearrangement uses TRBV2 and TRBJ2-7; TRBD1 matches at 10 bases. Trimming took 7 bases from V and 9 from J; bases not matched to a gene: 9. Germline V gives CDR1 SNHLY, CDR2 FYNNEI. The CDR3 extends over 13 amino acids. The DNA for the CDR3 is TGTGCCAGCAATGACAGGGGGCGCGGAGGGCAGTACTTC. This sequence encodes CASNDRGRGGQYF.

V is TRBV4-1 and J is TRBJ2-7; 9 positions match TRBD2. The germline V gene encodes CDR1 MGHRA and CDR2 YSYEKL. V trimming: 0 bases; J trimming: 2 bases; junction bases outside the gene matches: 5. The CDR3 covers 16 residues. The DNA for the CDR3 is TGCGCCAGCAGCCAAGAGGGCACTAGCGGGCCCTACGAGCAGTACTTC. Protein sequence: CASSQEGTSGPYEQYF.

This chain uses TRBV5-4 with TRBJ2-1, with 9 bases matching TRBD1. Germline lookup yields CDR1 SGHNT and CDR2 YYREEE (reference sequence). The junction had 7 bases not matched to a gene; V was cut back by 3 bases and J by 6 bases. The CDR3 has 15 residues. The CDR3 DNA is TGTGCCAGCAGCTACCGGGACAGGGTGATCAATGAGCAGTTCTTC. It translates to CASSYRDRVINEQFF.

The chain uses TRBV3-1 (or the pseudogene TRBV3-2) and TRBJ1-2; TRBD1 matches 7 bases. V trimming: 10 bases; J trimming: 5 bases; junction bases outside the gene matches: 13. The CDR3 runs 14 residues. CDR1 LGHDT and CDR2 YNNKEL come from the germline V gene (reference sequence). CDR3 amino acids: CATETGTFGYGYTF. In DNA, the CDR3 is TGTGCCACTGAGACAGGGACCTTCGGGTATGGCTACACCTTC.

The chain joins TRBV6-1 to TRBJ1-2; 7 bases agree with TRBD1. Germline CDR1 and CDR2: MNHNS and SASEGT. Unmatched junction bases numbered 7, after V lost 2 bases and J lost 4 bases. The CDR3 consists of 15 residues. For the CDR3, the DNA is TGTGCCAGCAGTGAACGGGGGACAGAGACCTATGGCTACACCTTC. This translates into CASSERGTETYGYTF.

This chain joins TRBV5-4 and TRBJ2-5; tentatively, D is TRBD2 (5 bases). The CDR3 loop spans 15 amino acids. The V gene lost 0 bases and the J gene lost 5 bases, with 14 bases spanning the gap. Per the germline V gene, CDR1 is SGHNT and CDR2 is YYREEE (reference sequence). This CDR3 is CASSLVAGVRETQYF. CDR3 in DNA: TGTGCCAGCAGCTTGGTCGCCGGGGTTCGGGAGACCCAGTACTTC.

Here the CDR3 DNA reads TGTGCCACCAGCAGAGGGACTCCTAATGGCTACACCTTC. It is translated as CATSRGTPNGYTF. The chain has TRBV15 and TRBJ1-2; D unresolved. There are 13 residues in the CDR3. The ends were cut back, 1 base at V and 6 bases at J, with 9 bases in the middle. Germline values: CDR1 LNHNV, CDR2 YYDKDF (reference sequence).

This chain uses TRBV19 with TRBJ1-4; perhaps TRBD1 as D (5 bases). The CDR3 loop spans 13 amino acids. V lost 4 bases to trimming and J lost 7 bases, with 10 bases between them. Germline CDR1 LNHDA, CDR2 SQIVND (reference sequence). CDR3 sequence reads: CASSSQGGEKLFF. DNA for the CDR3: TGTGCCAGTAGTAGCCAGGGAGGTGAAAAACTGTTTTTT.

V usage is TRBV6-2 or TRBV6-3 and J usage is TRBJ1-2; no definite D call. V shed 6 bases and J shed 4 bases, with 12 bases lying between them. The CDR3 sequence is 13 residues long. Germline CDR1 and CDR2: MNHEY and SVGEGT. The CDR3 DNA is TGTGCCAGCAGCAAAGAAGGCGTCTATGGCTACACCTTC. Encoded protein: CASSKEGVYGYTF.

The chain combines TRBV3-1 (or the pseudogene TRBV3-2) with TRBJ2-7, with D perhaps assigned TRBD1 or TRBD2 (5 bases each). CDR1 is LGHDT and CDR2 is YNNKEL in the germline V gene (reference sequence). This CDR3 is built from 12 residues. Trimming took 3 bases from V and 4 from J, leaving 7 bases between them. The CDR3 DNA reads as TGTGCCAGCAGCCAGAGGGGTTACGAGCAGTACTTC. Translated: CASSQRGYEQYF.

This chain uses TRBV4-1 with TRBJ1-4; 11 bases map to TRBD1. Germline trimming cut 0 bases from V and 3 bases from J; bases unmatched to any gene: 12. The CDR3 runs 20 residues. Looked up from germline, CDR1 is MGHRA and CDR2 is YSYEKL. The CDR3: CASSQDPNGQGAKANEKLFF. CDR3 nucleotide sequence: TGCGCCAGCAGCCAAGACCCTAACGGACAGGGGGCTAAAGCTAATGAAAAACTGTTTTTT.

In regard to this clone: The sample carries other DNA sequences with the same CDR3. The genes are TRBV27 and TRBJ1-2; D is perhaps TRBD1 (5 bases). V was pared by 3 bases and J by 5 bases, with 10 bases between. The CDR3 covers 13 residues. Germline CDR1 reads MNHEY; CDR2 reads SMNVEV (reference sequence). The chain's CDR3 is CASSFQGGYGYTF. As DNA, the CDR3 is TGTGCCAGCAGTTTTCAGGGAGGATATGGCTACACCTTC.

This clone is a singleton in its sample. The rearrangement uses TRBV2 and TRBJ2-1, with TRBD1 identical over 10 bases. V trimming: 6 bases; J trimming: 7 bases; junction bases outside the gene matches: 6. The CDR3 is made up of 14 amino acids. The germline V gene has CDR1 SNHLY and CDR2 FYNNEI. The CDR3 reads CASRGTGEWNEQFF. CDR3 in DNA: TGTGCCAGCAGAGGGACAGGGGAGTGGAATGAGCAGTTCTTC. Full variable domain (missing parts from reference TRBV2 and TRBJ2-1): EPEVTQTPSHQVTQMGQEVILRCVPISNHLYFYWYRQILGQKVEFLVSFYNNEISEKSEIFDDQFSVERPDGSNFTLKIRSTKLEDSAMYFCASRGTGEWNEQFFGPGTRLTVL.

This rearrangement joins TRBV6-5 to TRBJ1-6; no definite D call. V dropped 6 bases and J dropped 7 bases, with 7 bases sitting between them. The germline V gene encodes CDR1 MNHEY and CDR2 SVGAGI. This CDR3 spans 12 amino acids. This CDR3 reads CASRDGNSPLHF. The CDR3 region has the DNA TGTGCCAGCAGGGATGGGAATTCACCCCTCCACTTT.